This TCR beta chain was captured by sequencing in a study of PD-1 blockade in classical Hodgkin lymphoma. Background on the study: Treatment was intravenous nivolumab, 3 mg/kg every 2 weeks, until progression. General study points: Lower baseline TCR diversity marked trial partial responders and progressors. Among the patients, those starting nivolumab under 1 year after ASCT were excluded. According to reports, newly diagnosed patients had lower baseline TCR diversity than healthy donors, and relapsed/refractory patients had lower baseline TCR diversity still.

Patients all relapsed after autologous stem cell transplantation, and there was variation in brentuximab vedotin exposure. Generated by immunoSEQ multiplex PCR, the TCRdb table keeps only in-frame clones and is missing some. The sample lists roughly 32,000 clones; 82% were seen once. Only a few counts were recorded for this clone. Its antigen is currently unknown. This receptor was taken from a human donor with classical Hodgkin lymphoma. Sample: peripheral blood mononuclear cells (PBMCs), taken at baseline.

CDR3 region: CASSLGDGRGQPQHF. The CDR3 nucleotides read TGTGCCAGCAGCTTAGGCGATGGTCGAGGGCAGCCCCAGCATTTT. V usage is TRBV7-9 and J usage is TRBJ1-5; D is unresolved. The CDR3 is 15 residues long. The germline gives CDR1 SEHNR, CDR2 FQNEAQ (reference sequence). Trimming removed 1 base from V and 7 bases from J, with 14 bases in between.